A single T cell receptor (beta chain) is shown here with its context. As yet, its antigen is unknown. Germline V lookup: CDR1 MNHEY, CDR2 SVGAGI. V lost 2 bases to trimming and J lost 4 bases, with 12 bases between them. The CDR3 consists of 16 residues. Assay: immunoSEQ multiplex PCR; the TCRdb copy retains only in-frame clones and omits some. The repertoire has fewer than 8,000 clones, around four fifths of them found once; the top ten carry 6% to 6.5%. This entry comes from a study of immune evolution from preneoplasia to lung adenocarcinoma. Study-wide findings and caveats: Later-stage lesions seemingly showed higher T cell density and diversity than normal lung. From normal lung to invasive adenocarcinoma, top clone frequencies appeared to decrease. KRAS-mutant nodules had the highest T cell clonality.

The V and J genes are TRBV6-5 and TRBJ1-6, with TRBD1 as a possible D gene (5 bases). The source is a person aged 50-70 years with lung adenocarcinoma. Sequencing was performed on FFPE minimally invasive lung adenocarcinoma tissue. The CDR3, as DNA: TGTGCCAGCAGTTACGGGGGAGGTTCTTATAATTCACCCCTCCACTTT. It yields the protein CASSYGGGSYNSPLHF.